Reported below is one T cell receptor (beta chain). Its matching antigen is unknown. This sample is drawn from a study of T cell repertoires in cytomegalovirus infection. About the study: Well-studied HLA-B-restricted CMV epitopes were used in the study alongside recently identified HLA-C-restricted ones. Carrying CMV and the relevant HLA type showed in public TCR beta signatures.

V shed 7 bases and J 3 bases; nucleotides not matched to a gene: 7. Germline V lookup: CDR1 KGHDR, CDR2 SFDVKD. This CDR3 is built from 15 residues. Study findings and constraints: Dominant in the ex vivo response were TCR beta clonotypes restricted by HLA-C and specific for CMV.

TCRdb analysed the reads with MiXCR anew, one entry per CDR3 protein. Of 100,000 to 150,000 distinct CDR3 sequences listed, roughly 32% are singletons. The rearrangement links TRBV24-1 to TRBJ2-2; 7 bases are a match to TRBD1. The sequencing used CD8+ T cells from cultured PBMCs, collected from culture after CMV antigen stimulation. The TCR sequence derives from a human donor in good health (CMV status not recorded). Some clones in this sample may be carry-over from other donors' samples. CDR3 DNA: TGTGCCACCAGAGCCGGGACAGCGGACACCGGGGAGCTGTTTTTT. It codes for CATRAGTADTGELFF.